The 27 T cell receptor beta chains in this list originate from one sample, sequenced in a study of beta chain features in type 1 diabetes. Study observations and caveats: Moderately but significantly shorter TCRB CDR3s were found in Type 1 diabetes patients in all four CD4+ subsets.

Their recognized antigens are unknown. Of the isolated RNA, all was reverse transcribed, and so the sequenced material was expressed TCRB transcripts. Profiled with immunoSEQ multiplex PCR; TCRdb holds only in-frame clones, not every one. The sample includes roughly 150,000 clones, 7.8% of them seen just once. Sequenced material: central memory CD4+ T cells from blood. The receptor source for this set is a woman between 40 and 50 years old with type 1 diabetes.

This sequence joins TRBV10-3 and TRBJ2-1, with 11 bases matching TRBD2. CDR1 is ENHRY and CDR2 is SYGVKD in the germline V gene. This CDR3 has 17 residues. Trimming at V came to 1 base and at J to 3 bases, leaving 5 bases not matched to a gene. Here the CDR3 reads CAISEWGTSGIYNEQFF. The CDR3 DNA follows: TGTGCCATCAGTGAGTGGGGGACTAGCGGAATCTACAATGAGCAGTTCTTC.

The V gene is TRBV6-6, the J gene TRBJ2-1, with D perhaps matching TRBD2 (5 bases). This CDR3 region has 13 residues. Germline CDR1 MNHNY, CDR2 SVGAGI (reference sequence). V lost 7 bases, J lost 5 bases, and 12 bases lay in between. The CDR3 bases are TGTGCCAGCACGGCTAGCTTCAACAATGAGCAGTTCTTC. Its protein is CASTASFNNEQFF.

This clone was detected a few times. The chain has TRBV27 and TRBJ2-7, with a weak D call TRBD1 (5 bases). V shed 3 bases and J shed 4 bases, with 10 bases lying between them. Looked up from germline, CDR1 is MNHEY and CDR2 is SMNVEV (reference sequence). The CDR3 sequence is 13 residues long. CDR3 coding DNA: TGTGCCAGCAGTTTTGTTCAGGGTTACGAGCAGTACTTC. The encoded protein is CASSFVQGYEQYF.

The CDR3: CATSRDAGIDGYTF. The CDR3 coding sequence is TGTGCCACCAGCAGAGACGCGGGGATCGATGGCTACACCTTC. This rearrangement joins TRBV15 to TRBJ1-2, with D unclear. This CDR3 spans 14 amino acids. Germline V gene lookup returns CDR1 LNHNV and CDR2 YYDKDF (reference sequence). Trimming left V 0 bases short and J 6 bases short, with 11 bases between. Looking up the rest from reference TRBV15 and TRBJ1-2 gives the full variable domain: DAMVIQNPRYQVTQFGKPVTLSCSQTLNHNVMYWYQQKSSQAPKLLFHYYDKDFNNEADTPDNFQSRRPNTSFCFLDIRSPGLGDTAMYLCATSRDAGIDGYTFGSGTRLTVV.

In its sample, this clone was seen a few times. V gene TRBV28 combines with J gene TRBJ1-1; 7 bases are a match to TRBD1. V shed 6 bases and J 4 bases; nucleotides not matched to a gene: 5. The germline gives CDR1 MDHEN, CDR2 SYDVKM. The CDR3 contains 13 residues. DNA for the CDR3: TGTGCCAGCAGACTGGACAGGCCCACTGAAGCTTTCTTT. It codes for CASRLDRPTEAFF.

This clone was seen more than once but under ten times. V usage is TRBV30 and J usage is TRBJ1-1, with D uncertain. With 4 bases removed from V and 0 bases from J, the gap between germline ends came to 9 bases. CDR3 size: 13 residues. Germline V lookup: CDR1 GTSNPN, CDR2 SVGIG (reference sequence). The CDR3 here is CAWILSLNTEAFF. CDR3 in DNA: TGTGCCTGGATCCTCTCCCTGAACACTGAAGCTTTCTTT.

The chain uses TRBV4-1 and TRBJ1-3; 8 bases map to TRBD1. With V trimmed by 3 bases and J by 4 bases, 5 bases remained unmatched. There are 15 residues in the CDR3. Looked up from germline, CDR1 is MGHRA and CDR2 is YSYEKL. CDR3: CASSQWTGRGNTIYF. The CDR3 DNA reads TGCGCCAGCAGCCAGTGGACAGGGAGGGGAAACACCATATATTTT.

The J gene is TRBJ1-1, the V gene TRBV4-2; TRBD1 aligns across 8 bases. J gave up 3 bases and V 1 base, and 4 bases lay outside the gene matches. Germline-derived CDR1 and CDR2 are LGHNA and YNFKEQ. The length of the CDR3 is 15 residues. The CDR3 bases are TGTGCCAGCAGCCAAGGACAGGGGCCCGACACTGAAGCTTTCTTT. This gives the protein CASSQGQGPDTEAFF.

The rearrangement uses TRBV6-6 and TRBJ2-7, with D unresolved. The CDR3 is 15 amino acids. The germline V gene encodes CDR1 MNHNY and CDR2 SVGAGI (reference sequence). Deletions cut 2 bases from V and 0 bases from J, with 11 bases between. DNA of the CDR3: TGTGCCAGCAGTTACGAGTACACTATCTCCTACGAGCAGTACTTC. The encoded protein is CASSYEYTISYEQYF.

This chain connects TRBV5-1 to TRBJ1-1, with 7 bases identical to TRBD1. The CDR3 spans 14 residues. CDR1 and CDR2 (germline): SGHRS, YFSETQ. V dropped 3 bases and J dropped 6; count of bases not matched to a gene: 8. The CDR3 region has the DNA TGCGCCAGCAGCTCCGGACAGGTAGGAGCTGAAGCTTTCTTT. Translation: CASSSGQVGAEAFF.

The table lists this clone with a few counts. The V and J genes are TRBV7-2 and TRBJ1-4; D gene uncertain. CDR3 length: 14 amino acids. Trimming cost V 1 base and J 4 bases, with 7 bases left between them. Per germline, CDR1 SGHTA and CDR2 FQGNSA. The CDR3 region has the DNA TGTGCCAGCAGCTTAGGGCAGGTTAATGAAAAACTGTTTTTT. Translated, it gives CASSLGQVNEKLFF.

This clone was seen only a few times. The gene calls are TRBV7-8 and TRBJ2-1, with D possibly being TRBD1 (6 bases). CDR1 SGHVS and CDR2 FQNEAQ come from the germline V gene. CDR3 length: 11 amino acids. V was clipped by 5 bases and J by 12 bases, with 11 bases between them. The CDR3 reads CASSVSTGQFF. In DNA form, the CDR3 reads TGTGCCAGCAGCGTATCGACAGGGCAGTTCTTC.

This clone appeared many times. CDR3 nucleotides: TGTGCCAGCAGCGTATTAGGGGGACTAGCGGGCTACAATGAGCAGTTCTTC. Its translation is CASSVLGGLAGYNEQFF. The chain employs TRBV9 and TRBJ2-1, with 12 bases matching TRBD2. CDR1 is SGDLS, CDR2 YYNGEE, per germline. The CDR3 contains 17 residues. The V gene end was trimmed by 1 base and the J gene end by 3 bases; junction bases not matched to a gene: 5.

The chain recombines TRBV12-5 with TRBJ1-1, with 9 bases lining up with TRBD1. V trimming: 5 bases; J trimming: 10 bases; junction bases outside the gene matches: 8. Germline CDR1 LGHNT, CDR2 FRNRAP. The CDR3 runs 13 residues. CDR3: CASGNGQGLPAFF. The CDR3 bases are TGTGCTAGTGGTAACGGACAGGGGCTACCAGCTTTCTTT.

This clone was detected a few times. The chain uses TRBV7-9 and TRBJ2-7, with D perhaps matching TRBD1 (6 bases). Germline V gene sequence: CDR1 SEHNR, CDR2 FQNEAQ (reference sequence). Trimming stripped 6 bases from V and 7 bases from J, with 16 bases between. This CDR3 is 13 amino acids long. The CDR3 DNA is TGTGCCAGCAGAGATACAGGGTATGATGAGCAGTACTTC. Its protein is CASRDTGYDEQYF.

This clone showed up just a few times. The chain links TRBV19 to TRBJ1-2; D not resolved. Germline CDR1 LNHDA, CDR2 SQIVND (reference sequence). V gave up 9 bases and J gave up 4 bases, with 12 bases separating them. The CDR3 runs to 12 residues. DNA for the CDR3: TGTGCCAGCGGCGGAGCTTCCTATGGCTACACCTTC. This gives the protein CASGGASYGYTF.

The chain employs TRBV29-1 and TRBJ2-3; possibly TRBD2 for D (5 bases). The CDR3 spans 13 residues. Trimming cost V 0 bases and J 4 bases, with 8 bases left between them. Germline lookup yields CDR1 SQVTM and CDR2 ANQGSEA. The CDR3 DNA follows: TGCAGCGTTGAAGATCGGGGTGCAGATACGCAGTATTTT. Protein product: CSVEDRGADTQYF.

This rearrangement joins TRBV5-1 to TRBJ2-1; the match to TRBD1 covers 8 bases. V trimming: 0 bases; J trimming: 7 bases; junction bases outside the gene matches: 9. Looked up from germline, CDR1 is SGHRS and CDR2 is YFSETQ. The CDR3 contains 16 residues. As DNA, the CDR3 is TGCGCCAGCAGCTTGGCTGGGTCAGGGGGCATGAATGAGCAGTTCTTC. This sequence encodes CASSLAGSGGMNEQFF.

This clone appeared a few times. The V call is TRBV29-1, the J call TRBJ1-1; D is uncertain. CDR1 SQVTM and CDR2 ANQGSEA come from the germline V gene. Trimming took 6 bases from V and 10 from J, leaving 15 bases between them. This CDR3 has 11 residues. The CDR3 DNA sequence: TGCAGCGTCCTAGGTCCCCTGGGAGCTTTCTTT. It specifies CSVLGPLGAFF. Complete variable domain (other parts from reference TRBV29-1 and TRBJ1-1): SAVISQKPSRDICQRGTSLTIQCQVDSQVTMMFWYRQQPGQSLTLIATANQGSEATYESGFVIDKFPISRPNLTFSTLTVSNMSPEDSSIYLCSVLGPLGAFFGQGTRLTVV.

This clone has only a few counts. V is TRBV7-2 and J is TRBJ2-1; 9 bases are shared with TRBD2. CDR1 is SGHTA and CDR2 is FQGNSA in the germline V gene. The CDR3 covers 15 residues. J was trimmed by 9 bases and V by 4 bases; bases with no gene match: 10. Here the CDR3 reads CASSSVAGVSGEQFF. CDR3 in DNA: TGTGCCAGCAGCTCCGTAGCGGGAGTGAGCGGTGAGCAGTTCTTC.

The chain links TRBV19 to TRBJ1-2; perhaps TRBD1 as D (5 bases). Germline V lookup: CDR1 LNHDA, CDR2 SQIVND (reference sequence). V dropped 6 bases and J dropped 4 bases, with 12 bases sitting between them. The CDR3 has 13 amino acids. The CDR3 nucleotides read TGTGCCAGTAGCCCTAGTAGGGGCTATGGCTACACCTTC. This codes for CASSPSRGYGYTF.

This clone was observed at least ten times. The gene calls are TRBV7-9 and TRBJ2-5, with D unresolved. CDR3 length: 12 residues. Germline-derived CDR1 and CDR2 are SEHNR and FQNEAQ (reference sequence). The V gene lost 9 bases and the J gene lost 2 bases, with 10 bases spanning the gap. The CDR3: CASTGQQETQYF. Here the CDR3 DNA reads TGTGCCAGTACTGGGCAGCAAGAGACCCAGTACTTC. Full variable domain (remainder filled in from reference TRBV7-9 and TRBJ2-5): DTGVSQNPRHKITKRGQNVTFRCDPISEHNRLYWYRQTLGQGPEFLTYFQNEAQLEKSRLLSDRFSAERPKGSFSTLEIQRTEQGDSAMYLCASTGQQETQYFGPGTRLLVL.

As concerns this clone: One end of the junction varies from germline; a read error may be responsible. The rearrangement uses TRBV7-6 and TRBJ2-2; D ambiguous. CDR1 is SGHVS, CDR2 FNYEAQ, per germline. The CDR3 extends over 14 amino acids. The CDR3 reads CASSLETNTGELFF. CDR3 DNA: TGTGCCAGCAGTTTAGAGACAAACACCGGGGAGCTGTTTTTT.

The chain carries TRBV9 and TRBJ1-1, with 7 bases matching TRBD1. Per germline, CDR1 SGDLS and CDR2 YYNGEE. The CDR3 has 14 amino acids. Trimming at V came to 2 bases and at J to 0 bases, leaving 1 base not matched to a gene. CDR3 in DNA: TGTGCCAGCAGCGTGACAGGGATGAACACTGAAGCTTTCTTT. Protein: CASSVTGMNTEAFF.

V usage is TRBV6-1 and J usage is TRBJ1-5; 10 bases agree with TRBD1. Germline CDR1 reads MNHNS; CDR2 reads SASEGT. V lost 8 bases to trimming and J lost 7 bases; unmatched junction nucleotides: 2. There are 12 residues in the CDR3. CDR3 amino acids: CASGQGGQPQHF. As DNA, the CDR3 is TGTGCCAGCGGACAGGGGGGACAGCCCCAGCATTTT.

The chain recombines TRBV18 with TRBJ1-5; 8 nucleotides line up with TRBD1. In germline, CDR1 is KGHSH, CDR2 LQKENI. The CDR3 spans 14 residues. Germline trimming cut 5 bases from V and 6 bases from J; bases unmatched to any gene: 6. CDR3 sequence reads: CASSGQGQGQPQHF. The CDR3 coding sequence is TGTGCCAGCTCAGGACAGGGTCAAGGTCAGCCCCAGCATTTT.

This clone was seen only a few times. The chain employs TRBV5-8 and TRBJ2-7; D unresolved. The germline V gene encodes CDR1 SGHTS and CDR2 YDEGEE. V was clipped by 3 bases and J by 2 bases, with 3 bases between them. This CDR3 comprises 11 residues. CDR3 bases: TGTGCCAGCAGCTCCACCTACGAGCAGTACTTC. Its translation: CASSSTYEQYF.